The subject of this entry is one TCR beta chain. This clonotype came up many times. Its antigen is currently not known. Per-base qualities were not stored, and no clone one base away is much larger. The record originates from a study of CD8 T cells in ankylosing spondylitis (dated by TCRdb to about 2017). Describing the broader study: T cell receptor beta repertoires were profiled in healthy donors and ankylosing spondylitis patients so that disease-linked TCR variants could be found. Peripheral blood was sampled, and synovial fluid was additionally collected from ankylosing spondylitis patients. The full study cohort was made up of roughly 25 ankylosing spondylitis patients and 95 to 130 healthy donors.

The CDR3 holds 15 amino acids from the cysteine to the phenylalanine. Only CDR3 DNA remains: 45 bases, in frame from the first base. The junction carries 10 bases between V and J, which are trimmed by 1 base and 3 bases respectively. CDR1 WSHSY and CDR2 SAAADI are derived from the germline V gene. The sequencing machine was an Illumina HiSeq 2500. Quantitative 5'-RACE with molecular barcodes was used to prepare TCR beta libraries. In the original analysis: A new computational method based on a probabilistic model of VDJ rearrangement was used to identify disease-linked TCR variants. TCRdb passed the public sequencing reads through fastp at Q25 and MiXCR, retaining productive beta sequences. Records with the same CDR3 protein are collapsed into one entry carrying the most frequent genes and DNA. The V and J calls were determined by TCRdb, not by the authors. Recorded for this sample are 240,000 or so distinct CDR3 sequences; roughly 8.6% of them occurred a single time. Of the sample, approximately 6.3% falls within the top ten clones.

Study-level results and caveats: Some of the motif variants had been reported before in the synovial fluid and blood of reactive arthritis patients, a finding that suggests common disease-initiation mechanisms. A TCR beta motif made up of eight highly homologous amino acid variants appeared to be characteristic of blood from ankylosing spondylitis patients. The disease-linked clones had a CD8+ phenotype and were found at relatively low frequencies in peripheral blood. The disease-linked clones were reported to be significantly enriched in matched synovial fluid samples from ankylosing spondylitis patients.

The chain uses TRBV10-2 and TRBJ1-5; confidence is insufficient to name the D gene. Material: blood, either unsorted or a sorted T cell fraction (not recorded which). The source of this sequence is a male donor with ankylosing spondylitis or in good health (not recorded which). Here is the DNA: TGCGCCAGCAGTGAGTACGGTACGGTCAATCAGCCCCAGCATTTT. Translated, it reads CASSEYGTVNQPQHF.